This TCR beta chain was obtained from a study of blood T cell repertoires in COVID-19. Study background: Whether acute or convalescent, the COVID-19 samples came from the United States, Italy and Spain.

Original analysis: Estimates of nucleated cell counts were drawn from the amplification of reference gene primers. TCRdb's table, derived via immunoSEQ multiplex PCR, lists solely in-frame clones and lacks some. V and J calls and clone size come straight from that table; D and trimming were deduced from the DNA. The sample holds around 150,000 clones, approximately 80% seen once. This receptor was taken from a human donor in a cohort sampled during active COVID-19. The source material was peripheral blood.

The DNA for the CDR3 is TGCGCCAGCCGTTCGCGGGGGGGCCTTTTGGGAGATACGCAGTATTTT. As protein: CASRSRGGLLGDTQYF. The rearrangement joins TRBV5-1 to TRBJ2-3; 9 bases align to TRBD2. The CDR3 loop spans 16 amino acids. The junction had 14 bases not matched to a gene; V was cut back by 7 bases and J by 5 bases. Germline V gives CDR1 SGHRS, CDR2 YFSETQ. Variable domain in full (rest from reference TRBV5-1 and TRBJ2-3): KAGVTQTPRYLIKTRGQQVTLSCSPISGHRSVSWYQQTPGQGLQFLFEYFSETQRNKGNFPGRFSGRQFSNSRSEMNVSTLELGDSALYLCASRSRGGLLGDTQYFGPGTRLTVL.